One and the same sample provided the 25 T cell receptor beta chains below, sequenced in a study of T-cell memory formation after mild COVID-19. MiXCR was run by TCRdb on the 5' RACE reads, yielding one entry per CDR3 protein. The data contain fewer than 450,000 distinct CDR3 sequences, about 24% of them singletons. The sequencing input was PBMCs or a T cell subset sorted from them (not recorded which). The receptors were gathered from an adult woman who had mild COVID-19 (a few samples of this study predate the infection). Cell type and time point are not known.

The chain is built from TRBV19 and TRBJ2-3, with a tentative D call TRBD2 (7 bases). The CDR3 is 15 amino acids. V was pared by 3 bases and J by 2 bases, with 12 bases between. In germline, CDR1 is LNHDA, CDR2 SQIVND (reference sequence). CDR3 nucleotides: TGTGCCAGTAGTATGGCGGGGGCCCTCACAGATACGCAGTATTTT. Translating gives CASSMAGALTDTQYF.

This chain links TRBV7-9 with TRBJ2-5; maybe TRBD1 (6 bases). Germline CDR1 SEHNR, CDR2 FQNEAQ (reference sequence). The CDR3 is 14 amino acids. The germline V and J ends were trimmed by 4 bases and 1 base, with 10 bases remaining between them. The CDR3 DNA reads TGTGCCAGCAGCTCTGGACAGACCCAAGAGACCCAGTACTTC. Protein product: CASSSGQTQETQYF.

This clonotype was detected a few times. The chain uses TRBV29-1 and TRBJ2-7; 8 bases align to TRBD1. Germline CDR1 SQVTM, CDR2 ANQGSEA. The length of the CDR3 is 13 residues. Trimming cost V 4 bases and J 3 bases; bases outside gene matches: 5. The CDR3 DNA is TGCAGCGTTGTTAGACAGGGGTACTACGAGCAGTACTTC. This sequence encodes CSVVRQGYYEQYF.

This clonotype has a handful of counts. The V and J genes are TRBV5-1 and TRBJ1-2; weak D call: TRBD1 (6 bases). CDR1 is SGHRS, CDR2 YFSETQ, per germline. The CDR3 length is 13 residues. The V end was cut by 4 bases, the J end by 3 bases, with 10 bases between. CDR3 in DNA: TGCGCCAGCAGCGAGACAGGACACTATGGCTACACCTTC. Its protein is CASSETGHYGYTF.

The V gene is TRBV9, the J gene TRBJ1-1; 9 nucleotides agree with TRBD1. Unmatched junction bases numbered 5, after V lost 3 bases and J lost 11 bases. Germline V gene lookup returns CDR1 SGDLS and CDR2 YYNGEE. The CDR3 runs to 12 residues. The CDR3 loop is CASSGDRGNAFF. DNA of the CDR3: TGTGCCAGCAGCGGCGACAGGGGGAATGCTTTCTTT. Supplemented by reference TRBV9 and TRBJ1-1, the full variable domain reads DSGVTQTPKHLITATGQRVTLRCSPRSGDLSVYWYQQSLDQGLQFLIQYYNGEERAKGNILERFSAQQFPDLHSELNLSSLELGDSALYFCASSGDRGNAFFGQGTRLTVV.

This chain joins TRBV27 and TRBJ1-1; no clear D gene. This CDR3 has 14 amino acids. The ends were cut back, 5 bases at V and 5 bases at J, with 15 bases in the middle. Germline V gene data show CDR1 as MNHEY and CDR2 as SMNVEV (reference sequence). CDR3 amino acids: CASSPTFGWTEAFF. In DNA form, the CDR3 reads TGTGCCAGCAGTCCGACTTTTGGGTGGACTGAAGCTTTCTTT.

This sequence joins TRBV5-1 and TRBJ1-4; TRBD1 matches 7 bases. This CDR3 has 15 amino acids. Per germline, CDR1 SGHRS and CDR2 YFSETQ. V was pared by 5 bases and J by 5 bases, with 9 bases of the junction left unmatched. The CDR3 nucleotides read TGCGCCAGCAGTAATACAGGGGTCCTCAATGAAAAACTGTTTTTT. Translated, it gives CASSNTGVLNEKLFF.

This rearrangement joins TRBV19 to TRBJ2-4, with D perhaps TRBD1 or TRBD2 (5 bases each). Trimming cost V 2 bases and J 0 bases, with 23 bases left between them. Germline lookup yields CDR1 LNHDA and CDR2 SQIVND (reference sequence). This CDR3 region has 20 residues. CDR3 loop: CASSITGTPIFELAKNIQYF. CDR3 nucleotide sequence: TGTGCCAGTAGTATAACGGGGACGCCTATTTTCGAACTAGCCAAAAACATTCAGTACTTC. The complete variable domain, with remaining parts taken from reference TRBV19 and TRBJ2-4, reads DGGITQSPKYLFRKEGQNVTLSCEQNLNHDAMYWYRQDPGQGLRLIYYSQIVNDFQKGDIAEGYSVSREKKESFPLTVTSAQKNPTAFYLCASSITGTPIFELAKNIQYFGAGTRLSVL.

This clonotype came up a few times. This rearrangement joins TRBV5-5 to TRBJ2-5; D is unresolved. Trimming stripped 3 bases from V and 5 bases from J, with 14 bases between. CDR1 is SGHKS, CDR2 YYEKEE, per germline (reference sequence). This CDR3 spans 14 amino acids. CDR3 bases: TGTGCCAGCAGCTCAGGAGTAGTCGGGGAGACCCAGTACTTC. It is translated as CASSSGVVGETQYF. Looking up the rest from reference TRBV5-5 and TRBJ2-5 gives the full variable domain: DAGVTQSPTHLIKTRGQQVTLRCSPISGHKSVSWYQQVLGQGPQFIFQYYEKEERGRGNFPDRFSARQFPNYSSELNVNALLLGDSALYLCASSSGVVGETQYFGPGTRLLVL.

This clonotype was picked up many times. V usage is TRBV7-2 and J usage is TRBJ2-7; the match to TRBD2 covers 8 bases. The germline gives CDR1 SGHTA, CDR2 FQGNSA. V lost 5 bases, J lost 6 bases, and 12 bases stayed unmatched. The CDR3 has 15 amino acids. The CDR3 region is CASSTPGLEGSEQYF. CDR3 sequence (DNA): TGTGCCAGCAGCACCCCGGGACTAGAGGGGAGCGAGCAGTACTTC. The full variable domain, completed using reference TRBV7-2 and TRBJ2-7, is GAGVSQSPSNKVTEKGKDVELRCDPISGHTALYWYRQSLGQGLEFLIYFQGNSAPDKSGLPSDRFSAERTGGSVSTLTIQRTQQEDSAVYLCASSTPGLEGSEQYFGPGTRLTVT.

The chain uses TRBV11-2 and TRBJ2-5; 12 bases are a match to TRBD2. V shed 5 bases, J shed 1 base, and the junction held 8 bases outside the gene matches. Germline assignment: CDR1 SGHAT and CDR2 FQNNGV. The CDR3 length is 17 residues. CDR3 protein: CASSARLAGEIQETQYF. CDR3 coding DNA: TGTGCCAGCAGCGCCCGACTAGCGGGGGAGATCCAAGAGACCCAGTACTTC.

The chain uses TRBV29-1 and TRBJ1-2; 9 bases match TRBD1. The CDR3 covers 16 residues. Germline assignment: CDR1 SQVTM and CDR2 ANQGSEA. J gave up 1 base and V 1 base, and 7 bases lay outside the gene matches. The CDR3 region has the DNA TGCAGCGTTGAAGGGACAGGGGTCGACTTTAACTATGGCTACACCTTC. Its translation is CSVEGTGVDFNYGYTF.

V is TRBV29-1 and J is TRBJ2-5, with 11 bases aligning to TRBD1. CDR1 and CDR2 (germline): SQVTM, ANQGSEA. CDR3 length: 15 residues. The J segment lost 1 base and the V segment lost 6 bases, leaving 7 bases of the junction unmatched. CDR3 amino acids: CSVPPDRGLQETQYF. CDR3 nucleotide sequence: TGCAGCGTCCCTCCGGACAGGGGGCTCCAAGAGACCCAGTACTTC.

In this sample, this clonotype turned up a few times. The rearrangement uses TRBV28 and TRBJ2-7; TRBD2 might be the D (6 bases). Per germline, CDR1 MDHEN and CDR2 SYDVKM. V was pared by 1 base and J by 4 bases, with 14 bases between. This CDR3 has 15 residues. The CDR3 DNA reads TGTGCCAGCAGTTTATCCCCCGGGACTTTTTACGAGCAGTACTTC. It encodes CASSLSPGTFYEQYF.

The sample holds a few counts of this clonotype. The rearrangement links TRBV9 to TRBJ1-1, with D maybe TRBD1 (5 bases). The germline V gene has CDR1 SGDLS and CDR2 YYNGEE. The V gene lost 2 bases and the J gene lost 1 base, with 9 bases spanning the gap. The CDR3 has 14 residues. CDR3: CASSVDGANTEAFF. CDR3 sequence (DNA): TGTGCCAGCAGCGTTGACGGGGCGAACACTGAAGCTTTCTTT. Full variable domain (missing parts from reference TRBV9 and TRBJ1-1): DSGVTQTPKHLITATGQRVTLRCSPRSGDLSVYWYQQSLDQGLQFLIQYYNGEERAKGNILERFSAQQFPDLHSELNLSSLELGDSALYFCASSVDGANTEAFFGQGTRLTVV.

CDR3 in amino acids: CSAEGDRVGEQYF. DNA of the CDR3: TGCAGCGCCGAAGGGGACAGGGTTGGCGAGCAGTACTTC. J is TRBJ2-7 and V is TRBV29-1; TRBD1 matches at 9 bases. This CDR3 has 13 residues. Germline CDR1 is SQVTM and CDR2 is ANQGSEA. Trimming at V came to 7 bases and at J to 6 bases, leaving 10 bases not matched to a gene.

The chain carries TRBV9 and TRBJ2-3; D is tentatively TRBD1 or TRBD2 (5 bases each). The V gene lost 3 bases and the J gene lost 4 bases, with 9 bases spanning the gap. The CDR3 runs 13 residues. Germline lookup yields CDR1 SGDLS and CDR2 YYNGEE. The CDR3 is CASSGGGPDTQYF. The CDR3 bases are TGTGCCAGCAGCGGGGGCGGGCCAGATACGCAGTATTTT.

The sample holds a few counts of this clonotype. J is TRBJ1-5 and V is TRBV5-6, with D possibly TRBD1 on 5 matching bases. The CDR3 runs to 15 residues. CDR1 and CDR2 (germline): SGHDT, YYEEEE. Deletions cut 4 bases from V and 8 bases from J, with 19 bases between. The CDR3 coding sequence is TGTGCCAGCAGCCGCGGGGCAGGTGGGAGGGAGCCCCAGCATTTT. It codes for CASSRGAGGREPQHF.

This chain joins TRBV5-1 and TRBJ2-1; 14 positions agree with TRBD2. Germline CDR1 SGHRS, CDR2 YFSETQ. The ends lost 4 bases at V and 8 bases at J; junction bases unmatched: 14. The CDR3 contains 18 residues. CDR3 coding DNA: TGCGCCAGCAGCCACCTACCGACTAGCGGGGGGGCGGGGGATGAGCAGTTCTTC. Translating it yields CASSHLPTSGGAGDEQFF.

This clonotype was seen a few times. The V and J genes are TRBV12-3 or TRBV12-4 and TRBJ1-2, with 7 bases identical to TRBD1. The CDR3 totals 14 residues. V gave up 5 bases and J gave up 4 bases; unmatched junction bases: 7. CDR3 residues: CASSPRQGLYGYTF. The CDR3 DNA reads as TGTGCCAGCAGTCCAAGACAGGGACTCTATGGCTACACCTTC.

This clonotype has more than one count but fewer than ten. The genes are TRBV6-4 and TRBJ2-3; D tentatively fits TRBD1 or TRBD2 (5 bases each). The V end lost 4 bases, the J end lost 2 bases, and 10 bases lay between the germline ends. The CDR3 runs to 14 residues. Looked up from germline, CDR1 is MRHNA and CDR2 is SNTAGT. The DNA of the CDR3 is TGTGCCAGCAGTGGGGACGGAATCACAGATACGCAGTATTTT. This gives the protein CASSGDGITDTQYF.

The chain recombines TRBV20-1 with TRBJ2-5, with 15 bases identical to TRBD2. Germline V gene sequence: CDR1 DFQATT, CDR2 SNEGSKA (reference sequence). J was trimmed by 5 bases and V by 1 base; bases with no gene match: 5. The CDR3 spans 16 residues. This CDR3 reads CSARGTSGGAWETQYF. The CDR3 nucleotides read TGCAGTGCTAGAGGGACTAGCGGGGGGGCCTGGGAGACCCAGTACTTC.

This clonotype was counted only a few times. The chain combines TRBV5-6 with TRBJ1-2; D perhaps matches TRBD1 (6 bases). V was cut by 3 bases and J by 8 bases, with 23 bases left in between. Germline CDR1 and CDR2: SGHDT and YYEEEE. This CDR3 is 16 amino acids long. The CDR3 DNA follows: TGTGCCAGCAGCTCGGGTTCCCCGGGACATCCGGCGGGCTACACCTTC. The encoded protein is CASSSGSPGHPAGYTF. Combining the CDR3 with reference TRBV5-6 and TRBJ1-2 gives the whole variable domain DAGVTQSPTHLIKTRGQQVTLRCSPKSGHDTVSWYQQALGQGPQFIFQYYEEEERQRGNFPDRFSGHQFPNYSSELNVNALLLGDSALYLCASSSGSPGHPAGYTFGSGTRLTVV.

The chain joins TRBV6-2 or TRBV6-3 to TRBJ2-1; possibly TRBD2 for D (5 bases). The CDR3 contains 16 residues. V was clipped by 0 bases and J by 9 bases, with 18 bases between them. Germline-derived CDR1 and CDR2 are MNHEY and SVGEGT. CDR3 loop: CASSYSMTGSAREQFF. In nucleotides, the CDR3 is TGTGCCAGCAGTTACTCTATGACGGGAAGCGCCCGTGAGCAGTTCTTC.

This chain links TRBV7-3 with TRBJ2-3; D is uncertain. The CDR3 sequence is 15 residues long. Germline V gene lookup returns CDR1 SGHTA and CDR2 FQGTGA. The V gene lost 0 bases and the J gene lost 6 bases, with 13 bases spanning the gap. The CDR3 region is CASSLTQTRLDTQYF. CDR3 bases: TGTGCCAGCAGCTTAACACAGACCCGTCTGGATACGCAGTATTTT.